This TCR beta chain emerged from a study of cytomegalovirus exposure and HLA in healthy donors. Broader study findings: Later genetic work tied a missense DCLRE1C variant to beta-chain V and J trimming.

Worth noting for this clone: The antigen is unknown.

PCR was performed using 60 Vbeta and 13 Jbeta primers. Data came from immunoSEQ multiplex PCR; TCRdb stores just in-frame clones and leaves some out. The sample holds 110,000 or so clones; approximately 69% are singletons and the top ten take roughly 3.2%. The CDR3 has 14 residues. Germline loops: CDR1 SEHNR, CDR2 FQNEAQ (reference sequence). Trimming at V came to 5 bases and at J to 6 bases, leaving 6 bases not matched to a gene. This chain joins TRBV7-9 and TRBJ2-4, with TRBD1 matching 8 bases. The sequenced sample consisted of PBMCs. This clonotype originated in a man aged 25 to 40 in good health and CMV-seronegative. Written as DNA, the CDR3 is TGTGCCAGCAGCCTAATACAGGGGGGAAACATTCAGTACTTC. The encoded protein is CASSLIQGGNIQYF.